This T cell receptor beta chain is drawn from a study of cytomegalovirus exposure and HLA in healthy donors. V was trimmed by 6 bases and J by 0 bases, leaving 6 bases between them. Germline values: CDR1 SNHLY, CDR2 FYNNEI. CDR3 length: 13 residues. Researchers ran the PCR with 60 Vbeta and 13 Jbeta primers. Method: immunoSEQ multiplex PCR; TCRdb's copy keeps in-frame clones and lacks some. This table has about 140,000 clones, 70% to 85% appearing once. Points on this clone: Its antigen remains unidentified.

Study conclusions and caveats: Later analysis suggested links between common viral pathogens and several top significant clusters. A later analysis reportedly found fewer N-insertions in an Asian-associated ancestry cluster than the roughly 670-donor mean.

The sample was PBMCs. V usage is TRBV2 and J usage is TRBJ1-3, with D hard to call. This clonotype was sampled from a man aged 40-55 years in good health and CMV-seropositive. The CDR3 protein is CASRQSSGNTIYF. CDR3 nucleotide sequence: TGTGCCAGCAGACAGAGCTCTGGAAACACCATATATTTT.